This TCR beta chain derives from a study of vaccination and CD4 T cells after COVID-19. With respect to this clonotype: Its antigen is currently unknown.

Stated treatment: 10-day PBMC culture with coronavirus spike peptide pools or control peptides (ViraFEST assay). Oncomine TCR Beta short-read sequencing was applied to DNA from cultured CD4+ T cells. MiXCR, applied by TCRdb to the PCR reads, yields one record per CDR3 protein. The top ten clones hold 5.5% to 8.5% of a sample with about 16,000 distinct CDR3 sequences, approximately 57% of them seen once. This receptor was obtained from a human donor who had recovered from COVID-19. The material was CD4+ T cells from blood, cultured in vitro, obtained before SARS-CoV-2 vaccination.

CDR3 region: CSARWGVSGANVLTF. The DNA for the CDR3 is TGCAGTGCTAGATGGGGCGTCTCTGGGGCCAACGTCCTGACTTTC. The J gene is TRBJ2-6, the V gene TRBV20-1, with D possibly TRBD1 on 5 matching bases. The CDR3 spans 15 residues. The V gene lost 2 bases and the J gene lost 0 bases, with 8 bases spanning the gap. From germline, CDR1 is DFQATT and CDR2 SNEGSKA (reference sequence).